This entry describes one TCR beta chain. This specimen belongs to a study of T-cell memory formation after mild COVID-19. Deletions cut 4 bases from V and 7 bases from J, with 14 bases between. The germline V gene has CDR1 LGHNA and CDR2 YNFKEQ. CDR3 size: 13 residues. TCRdb fed the 5' RACE reads into MiXCR, producing one record per CDR3 protein. This repertoire shows hundreds of thousands of distinct CDR3 sequences, roughly 15% found once; its top ten account for under 25%. Sequenced material: PBMCs or a T cell subset sorted from them (not recorded which). This chain connects TRBV4-2 to TRBJ2-7; the D gene is possibly TRBD2 (5 bases). The TCR sequence derives from a man younger than 35 who had mild COVID-19 (a few samples of this study predate the infection). Cell type and time point are not known. In DNA form, the CDR3 reads TGTGCCAGCAGCCCGCACCCTGAGGGAGAGCAGTACGTC. It codes for CASSPHPEGEQYV.